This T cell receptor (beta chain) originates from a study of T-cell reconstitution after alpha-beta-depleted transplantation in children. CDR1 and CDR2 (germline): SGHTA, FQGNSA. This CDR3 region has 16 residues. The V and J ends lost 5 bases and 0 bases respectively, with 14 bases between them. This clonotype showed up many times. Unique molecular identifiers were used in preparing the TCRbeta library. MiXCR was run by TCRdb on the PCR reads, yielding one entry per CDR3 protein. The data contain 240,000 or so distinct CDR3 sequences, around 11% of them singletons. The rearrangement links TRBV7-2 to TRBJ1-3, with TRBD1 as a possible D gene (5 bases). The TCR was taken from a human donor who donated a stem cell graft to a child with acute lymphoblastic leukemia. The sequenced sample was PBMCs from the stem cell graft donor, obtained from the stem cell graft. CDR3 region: CASSRKSGLSGNTIYF. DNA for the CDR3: TGTGCCAGCAGCCGTAAATCAGGGCTCTCTGGAAACACCATATATTTT.